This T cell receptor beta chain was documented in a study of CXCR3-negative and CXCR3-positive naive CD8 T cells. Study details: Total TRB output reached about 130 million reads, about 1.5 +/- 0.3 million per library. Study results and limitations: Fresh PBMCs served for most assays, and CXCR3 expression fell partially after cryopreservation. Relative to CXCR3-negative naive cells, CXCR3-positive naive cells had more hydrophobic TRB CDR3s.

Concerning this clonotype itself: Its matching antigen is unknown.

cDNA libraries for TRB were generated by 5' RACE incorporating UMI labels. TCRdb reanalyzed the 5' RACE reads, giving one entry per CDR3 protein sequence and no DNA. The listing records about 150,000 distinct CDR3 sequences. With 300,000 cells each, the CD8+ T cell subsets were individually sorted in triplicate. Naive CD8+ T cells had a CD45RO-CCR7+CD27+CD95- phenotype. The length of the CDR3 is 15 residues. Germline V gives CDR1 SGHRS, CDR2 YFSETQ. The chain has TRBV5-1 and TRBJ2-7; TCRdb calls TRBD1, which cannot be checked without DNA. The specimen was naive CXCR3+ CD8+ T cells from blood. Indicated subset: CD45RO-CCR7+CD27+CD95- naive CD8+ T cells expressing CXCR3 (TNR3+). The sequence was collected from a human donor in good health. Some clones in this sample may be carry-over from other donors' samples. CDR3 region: CASSSSAGAYYEQYF. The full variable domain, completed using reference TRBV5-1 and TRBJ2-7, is KAGVTQTPRYLIKTRGQQVTLSCSPISGHRSVSWYQQTPGQGLQFLFEYFSETQRNKGNFPGRFSGRQFSNSRSEMNVSTLELGDSALYLCASSSSAGAYYEQYFGPGTRLTVT.